Following are 17 T cell receptor beta chains from one sample sequenced in a study of beta chain features in type 1 diabetes. The whole isolated RNA underwent reverse transcription, so sequencing captured expressed TCRB transcripts. Libraries were prepared by immunoSEQ multiplex PCR; TCRdb keeps only in-frame clonotypes and omits some of them. The sample holds about 40,000 clones, around 49% seen once. The sequencing sample was made of central memory CD4+ T cells from blood. Receptors were obtained from a young woman in good health.

CDR3 nucleotides: TGTGCCAGCAGCTTAGGGGGACTAGGAGGAGAGACCCAGTACTTC. This codes for CASSLGGLGGETQYF. The chain uses TRBV11-2 and TRBJ2-5, with 8 bases identical to TRBD2. This CDR3 has 15 residues. J lost 4 bases, V lost 1 base, and 5 bases had no gene match. CDR1 SGHAT and CDR2 FQNNGV come from the germline V gene. Filled out from reference TRBV11-2 and TRBJ2-5, the complete variable domain reads EAGVAQSPRYKIIEKRQSVAFWCNPISGHATLYWYQQILGQGPKLLIQFQNNGVVDDSQLPKDRFSAERLKGVDSTLKIQPAKLEDSAVYLCASSLGGLGGETQYFGPGTRLLVL.

This clone was detected only once. The chain links TRBV5-5 to TRBJ2-7, with 7 bases that match TRBD1. Germline V gives CDR1 SGHKS, CDR2 YYEKEE (reference sequence). The CDR3 is 14 residues long. V lost 1 base to trimming and J lost 3 bases; unmatched junction nucleotides: 4. The CDR3 coding sequence is TGTGCCAGCAGCTTGTATCGGACAGGCTACGAGCAGTACTTC. It yields the protein CASSLYRTGYEQYF.

V and J are TRBV5-1 and TRBJ2-2; TRBD2 matches 9 bases. The junction had 9 bases not matched to a gene; V was cut back by 7 bases and J by 2 bases. The CDR3 consists of 16 residues. Germline loops: CDR1 SGHRS, CDR2 YFSETQ. The CDR3 DNA follows: TGCGCCAGCTCTCTCACGCTAGCGGGAAACACCGGGGAGCTGTTTTTT. Translated, it gives CASSLTLAGNTGELFF.

This clone was observed a handful of times. The genes are TRBV11-2 and TRBJ1-5; 7 bases agree with TRBD1. CDR1 and CDR2 (germline): SGHAT, FQNNGV. The J segment lost 2 bases and the V segment lost 5 bases, leaving 6 bases of the junction unmatched. CDR3 size: 15 residues. The CDR3 spells CASSQPGTGNQPQHF. The CDR3 DNA reads TGTGCCAGCAGCCAACCTGGGACAGGCAATCAGCCCCAGCATTTT.

This clone was detected only a few times. This chain uses TRBV28 with TRBJ2-7; possible D gene TRBD1, 6 bases. Germline CDR1 reads MDHEN; CDR2 reads SYDVKM. V was cut by 6 bases and J by 5 bases, with 23 bases left in between. The length of the CDR3 is 16 residues. CDR3 amino acids: CASRPSFSGDENEQYF. CDR3 bases: TGTGCCAGCAGGCCCAGTTTTTCAGGGGACGAGAACGAGCAGTACTTC.

The chain links TRBV5-1 to TRBJ2-1, with 9 bases that match TRBD2. With 0 bases clipped from V and 5 bases from J, the junction kept 3 bases outside the gene matches. This CDR3 spans 15 amino acids. The V gene's germline CDR1 is SGHRS and CDR2 YFSETQ. The CDR3 here is CASSLAGTSHNEQFF. The DNA for the CDR3 is TGCGCCAGCAGCTTGGCCGGGACTAGCCACAATGAGCAGTTCTTC.

Concerning this clone itself: One junction end does not reproduce the germline sequence, and a read error may be involved. Other DNA sequences in this sample translate to the same CDR3. The chain carries TRBV30 and TRBJ2-1, with 7 bases that match TRBD2. Germline V gene data show CDR1 as GTSNPN and CDR2 as SVGIG (reference sequence). CDR3 length equals 13 residues. CDR3 coding DNA: TGTGCTTGGACGACTAGCAACTGGGATGAGCAGTTCTTC. The encoded protein is CAWTTSNWDEQFF.

The rearrangement joins TRBV7-9 to TRBJ1-3; D is possibly TRBD1 (5 bases). Germline V CDR1 and CDR2: SEHNR, FQNEAQ (reference sequence). Trimming pared 1 base from V and 0 bases from J, leaving 10 bases between. The CDR3 spans 16 residues. CDR3 coding DNA: TGTGCCAGCAGCTTAGGGAGCGACAGCTCTGGAAACACCATATATTTT. Translating gives CASSLGSDSSGNTIYF.

This CDR3 reads CASSPGGVDTEAFF. DNA of the CDR3: TGTGCCAGCAGCCCGGGGGGGGTCGACACTGAAGCTTTCTTT. The chain uses TRBV7-7 and TRBJ1-1, with a tentative D call TRBD1 (5 bases). The length of the CDR3 is 14 residues. Looked up from germline, CDR1 is SSHAT and CDR2 is FNYEAQ (reference sequence). Trimming shortened V by 5 bases and J by 3 bases, and 13 bases separated the two germline ends.

This clone occurred a few times. The chain uses TRBV6-1 and TRBJ1-5, with 9 bases fitting TRBD1. CDR1 and CDR2 from the germline V gene are MNHNS and SASEGT. After removal of 4 bases from V and 6 bases from J, the junction contained 7 bases not matched to a gene. The CDR3 is 15 residues long. CDR3 in DNA: TGTGCCAGCAGTGCATCCGGGACAGGGTTTCAGCCCCAGCATTTT. Translating gives CASSASGTGFQPQHF.

The chain has TRBV5-6 and TRBJ2-3, with D possibly being TRBD2 (6 bases). The CDR3 contains 16 residues. From germline, CDR1 is SGHDT and CDR2 YYEEEE. The V end lost 1 base, the J end lost 2 bases, and 14 bases lay between the germline ends. CDR3 loop: CASSLRTGANTDTQYF. The CDR3 region has the DNA TGTGCCAGCAGCTTGCGGACGGGAGCAAACACAGATACGCAGTATTTT.

A few counts support this clone. The genes are TRBV5-4 and TRBJ1-2, with TRBD1 matching 10 bases. CDR1 is SGHNT, CDR2 YYREEE, per germline (reference sequence). V shed 5 bases and J 4 bases; nucleotides not matched to a gene: 20. The CDR3 sequence is 19 residues long. The DNA for the CDR3 is TGTGCCAGCAGTCAAGGTCCTGCCCCCCGACAGGGGGCAGGCTATGGCTACACCTTC. Amino acid sequence: CASSQGPAPRQGAGYGYTF.

The chain recombines TRBV7-9 with TRBJ2-5; TRBD1 agrees at 7 bases. Germline CDR1 reads SEHNR; CDR2 reads FQNEAQ (reference sequence). The CDR3 spans 13 residues. V was clipped by 9 bases and J by 5 bases; unmatched bases: 9. CDR3 in DNA: TGTGCCAGTCGGGTAGGGGGCGAGGAGACCCAGTACTTC. This gives the protein CASRVGGEETQYF.

The V gene is TRBV5-4, the J gene TRBJ2-1, with 8 bases fitting TRBD2. Germline-derived CDR1 and CDR2 are SGHNT and YYREEE (reference sequence). The CDR3 runs 16 residues. The trim removed 5 bases at V and 1 base at J, leaving 8 bases unmatched. CDR3 bases: TGTGCCAGCAGGAGCCTAGCGGGCTCATCCTACAATGAGCAGTTCTTC. Translating it yields CASRSLAGSSYNEQFF.

The genes are TRBV6-1 and TRBJ2-3, with 8 positions matching TRBD1. Trimming cost V 6 bases and J 6 bases; bases outside gene matches: 11. This CDR3 region has 15 residues. Germline V gives CDR1 MNHNS, CDR2 SASEGT. For the CDR3, the DNA is TGTGCCAGCAGGGGGGACAGGCAGGTATGGGATACGCAGTATTTT. The encoded protein is CASRGDRQVWDTQYF.

This chain uses TRBV5-1 with TRBJ1-3, with TRBD1 identical over 9 bases. Germline V gene sequence: CDR1 SGHRS, CDR2 YFSETQ. The V gene end was trimmed by 3 bases and the J gene end by 8 bases; junction bases not matched to a gene: 6. The CDR3 spans 14 residues. This chain's CDR3 is CASSSTGGGDTIYF. CDR3 sequence (DNA): TGCGCCAGCAGCTCGACAGGGGGGGGAGACACCATATATTTT.

This clone has more than one count but fewer than ten. V usage is TRBV11-2 and J usage is TRBJ1-1; D might be TRBD1 (6 bases). CDR1 is SGHAT, CDR2 FQNNGV, per germline. CDR3 length: 14 residues. Trimming pared 4 bases from V and 9 bases from J, leaving 18 bases between. The CDR3 nucleotides are TGTGCCAGCAGCTACAGTCGGGGGGGCTCGAAAGCTTTCTTT. Protein product: CASSYSRGGSKAFF.